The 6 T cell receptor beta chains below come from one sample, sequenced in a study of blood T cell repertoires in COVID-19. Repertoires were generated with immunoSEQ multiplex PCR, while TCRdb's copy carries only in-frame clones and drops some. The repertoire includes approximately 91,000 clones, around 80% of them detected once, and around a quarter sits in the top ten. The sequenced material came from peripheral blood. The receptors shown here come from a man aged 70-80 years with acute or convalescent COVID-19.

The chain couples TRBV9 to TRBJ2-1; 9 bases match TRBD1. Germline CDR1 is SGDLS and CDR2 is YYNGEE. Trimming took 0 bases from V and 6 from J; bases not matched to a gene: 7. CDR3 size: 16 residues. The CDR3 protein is CASSVGQGTGFNEQFF. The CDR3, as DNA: TGTGCCAGCAGCGTAGGTCAGGGGACAGGGTTCAATGAGCAGTTCTTC.

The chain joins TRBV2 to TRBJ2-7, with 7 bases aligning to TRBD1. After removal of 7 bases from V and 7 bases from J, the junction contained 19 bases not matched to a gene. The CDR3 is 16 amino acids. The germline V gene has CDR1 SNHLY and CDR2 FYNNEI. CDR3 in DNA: TGTGCCAGCACCATACGAGGGACAGTGGCCCTAGGGGAGCAGTACTTC. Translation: CASTIRGTVALGEQYF.

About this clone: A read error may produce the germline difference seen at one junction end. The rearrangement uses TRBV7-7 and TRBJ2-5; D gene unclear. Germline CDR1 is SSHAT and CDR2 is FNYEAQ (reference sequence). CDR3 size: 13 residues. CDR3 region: CASSPGEEETQYF. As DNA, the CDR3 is TGTGCTAGCAGCCCGGGTGAGGAAGAGACCCAGTACTTC.

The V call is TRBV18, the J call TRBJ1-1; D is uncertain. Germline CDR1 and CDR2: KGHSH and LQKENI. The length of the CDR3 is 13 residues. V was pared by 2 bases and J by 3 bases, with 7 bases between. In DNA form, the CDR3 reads TGTGCCAGCTCACCAGCCACTGACACTGAAGCTTTCTTT. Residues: CASSPATDTEAFF.

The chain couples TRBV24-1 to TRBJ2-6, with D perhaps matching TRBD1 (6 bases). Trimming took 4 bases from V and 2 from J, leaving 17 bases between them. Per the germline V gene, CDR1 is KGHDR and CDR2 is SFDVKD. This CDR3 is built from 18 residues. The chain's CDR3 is CATSDPRTAPAGANVLTF. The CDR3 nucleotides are TGTGCCACCAGTGACCCGAGGACAGCGCCCGCTGGGGCCAACGTCCTGACTTTC.

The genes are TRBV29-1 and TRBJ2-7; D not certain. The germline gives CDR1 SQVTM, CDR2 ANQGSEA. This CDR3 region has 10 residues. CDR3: CLGRSMEQYF. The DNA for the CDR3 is TGCTTAGGCAGGTCGATGGAGCAGTACTTC.